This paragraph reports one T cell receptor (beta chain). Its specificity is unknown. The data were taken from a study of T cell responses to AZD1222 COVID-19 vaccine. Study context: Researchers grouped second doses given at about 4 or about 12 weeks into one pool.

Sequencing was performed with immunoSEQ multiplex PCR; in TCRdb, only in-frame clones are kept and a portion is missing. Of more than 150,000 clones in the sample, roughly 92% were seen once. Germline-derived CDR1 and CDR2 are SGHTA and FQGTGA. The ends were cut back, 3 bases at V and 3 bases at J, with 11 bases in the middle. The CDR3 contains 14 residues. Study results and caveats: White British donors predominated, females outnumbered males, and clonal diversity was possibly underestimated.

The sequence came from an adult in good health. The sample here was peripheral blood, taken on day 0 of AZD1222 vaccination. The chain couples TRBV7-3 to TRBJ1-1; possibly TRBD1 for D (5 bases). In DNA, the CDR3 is TGTGCCAGCAGCTTTACCCCGACAGACACTGAAGCTTTCTTT. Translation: CASSFTPTDTEAFF.